This passage covers 16 T cell receptor beta chains from one sample sequenced in a study of cytotoxic CD8 clonotypes in ibrutinib-treated CLL. Repertoires were generated with immunoSEQ multiplex PCR, while TCRdb's copy carries only in-frame clones and drops some. The sample records fewer than 300,000 clones, 70% to 80% being singletons. The source was PBMCs, collected at disease progression, from a patient treated with ibrutinib. The source is a human donor with chronic lymphocytic leukemia.

The chain combines TRBV10-3 with TRBJ2-2, with D possibly being TRBD1 (6 bases). The CDR3 spans 15 residues. The V end lost 10 bases, the J end lost 4 bases, and 19 bases lay between the germline ends. Germline lookup yields CDR1 ENHRY and CDR2 SYGVKD. The CDR3 region has the DNA TGTGCCACCAAAGGACAGCTATATTCCACCGGGGAGCTGTTTTTT. Protein sequence: CATKGQLYSTGELFF.

Here the CDR3 reads CASSLGITGRSTDTQYF. CDR3 bases: TGTGCCAGCAGCTTGGGTATAACAGGAAGGAGCACAGATACGCAGTATTTT. This rearrangement joins TRBV5-6 to TRBJ2-3; a weak D match, TRBD1 (5 bases). Per germline, CDR1 SGHDT and CDR2 YYEEEE. This CDR3 contains 17 residues. V lost 0 bases and J 0 bases, leaving 14 bases between the germline ends. Filled out from reference TRBV5-6 and TRBJ2-3, the complete variable domain reads DAGVTQSPTHLIKTRGQQVTLRCSPKSGHDTVSWYQQALGQGPQFIFQYYEEEERQRGNFPDRFSGHQFPNYSSELNVNALLLGDSALYLCASSLGITGRSTDTQYFGPGTRLTVL.

This clone was counted a few times. J is TRBJ2-3 and V is TRBV9, with D hard to call. Per germline, CDR1 SGDLS and CDR2 YYNGEE. The CDR3 length is 13 residues. The V end was cut by 0 bases, the J end by 4 bases, with 6 bases between. CDR3 loop: CASSVVSSDTQYF. The CDR3 nucleotides read TGTGCCAGCAGCGTAGTTAGCTCAGATACGCAGTATTTT.

The V call is TRBV5-6, the J call TRBJ2-3, with 15 nucleotides matching TRBD2. The CDR3 sequence is 14 residues long. J lost 6 bases, V lost 4 bases, and 0 bases had no gene match. Germline V gene sequence: CDR1 SGHDT, CDR2 YYEEEE. Here the CDR3 DNA reads TGTGCCAGCAGCGGGACTAGCGGGGGGGATACGCAGTATTTT. It encodes CASSGTSGGDTQYF.

The V and J genes are TRBV18 and TRBJ2-1, with 13 bases fitting TRBD2. From germline, CDR1 is KGHSH and CDR2 LQKENI. The CDR3 runs 15 residues. V dropped 5 bases and J dropped 5; count of bases not matched to a gene: 3. CDR3 sequence (DNA): TGTGCCAGCTCAACGGGACTAGCGGGACACAATGAGCAGTTCTTC. As protein: CASSTGLAGHNEQFF.

The genes are TRBV4-3 and TRBJ2-1; D is perhaps TRBD1 or TRBD2 (5 bases each). The V end lost 1 base, the J end lost 9 bases, and 22 bases lay between the germline ends. The CDR3 is made up of 17 amino acids. The germline V gene has CDR1 LGHNA and CDR2 YSLEER. CDR3 protein: CASSQGFKRDPPTEQFF. The DNA of the CDR3 is TGCGCCAGCAGCCAAGGCTTCAAACGGGACCCACCGACTGAGCAGTTCTTC.

The chain uses TRBV11-2 and TRBJ1-2; 7 positions match TRBD1. The CDR3 runs 14 residues. The ends lost 5 bases at V and 2 bases at J; junction bases unmatched: 5. Germline V gene data show CDR1 as SGHAT and CDR2 as FQNNGV. The CDR3 spells CASSPGTANYGYTF. Here the CDR3 DNA reads TGTGCCAGCAGCCCCGGGACAGCCAACTATGGCTACACCTTC.

As DNA, the CDR3 is TGTGCCAGCAGCCAAGATCAATATGGAGGGGGCCTCTACGAGCAGTACTTC. Residues: CASSQDQYGGGLYEQYF. The J gene is TRBJ2-7, the V gene TRBV14, with D possibly matching TRBD1 (7 bases). Trimming took 0 bases from V and 3 from J, leaving 18 bases between them. CDR3 length: 17 amino acids. Germline CDR1 and CDR2: SGHDN and FVKESK.

The CDR3 coding sequence is TGTGCCAGCAGTTTTTACTACGGGACTTCCGAGACCCAGTACTTC. Its protein is CASSFYYGTSETQYF. V and J are TRBV11-2 and TRBJ2-5; D may be TRBD2 (6 bases). The CDR3 runs 15 residues. Germline V lookup: CDR1 SGHAT, CDR2 FQNNGV. V lost 6 bases and J 5 bases, leaving 19 bases between the germline ends. The whole variable domain, filled in from reference TRBV11-2 and TRBJ2-5, reads EAGVAQSPRYKIIEKRQSVAFWCNPISGHATLYWYQQILGQGPKLLIQFQNNGVVDDSQLPKDRFSAERLKGVDSTLKIQPAKLEDSAVYLCASSFYYGTSETQYFGPGTRLLVL.

The CDR3 spells CASTLTGFTGNTIYF. In nucleotides, the CDR3 is TGTGCCAGTACCCTCACAGGGTTTACTGGAAACACCATATATTTT. The V gene is TRBV19, the J gene TRBJ1-3; a possible D gene is TRBD1 (6 bases). CDR3 length: 15 residues. Trimming took off 7 bases at V and 2 bases at J, with 15 bases between the two ends. The germline V gene encodes CDR1 LNHDA and CDR2 SQIVND (reference sequence).

This rearrangement joins TRBV19 to TRBJ2-5, with D tentatively TRBD1 (6 bases). The V gene lost 8 bases and the J gene lost 1 base, with 17 bases spanning the gap. From germline, CDR1 is LNHDA and CDR2 SQIVND (reference sequence). The CDR3 extends over 15 amino acids. This CDR3 reads CASGHRDEFQETQYF. The CDR3 bases are TGTGCCAGTGGGCACAGGGATGAGTTCCAAGAGACCCAGTACTTC.

This clone showed up just a few times. CDR3 coding DNA: TGTGCCAGCAGTCTCACCGGGACAGCATATGGCTACACCTTC. Translating gives CASSLTGTAYGYTF. This chain links TRBV6-1 with TRBJ1-2; TRBD1 matches at 7 bases. Germline trimming cut 5 bases from V and 5 bases from J; bases unmatched to any gene: 8. Germline CDR1 MNHNS, CDR2 SASEGT. The CDR3 is made up of 14 amino acids.

The chain carries TRBV12-5 and TRBJ1-6; D is uncertain. This CDR3 has 16 amino acids. V was clipped by 6 bases and J by 0 bases, with 12 bases between them. Germline V gives CDR1 LGHNT, CDR2 FRNRAP. The CDR3 DNA reads TGTGCTAGTGGAATTGGGGTGAGCTCCTATAATTCACCCCTCCACTTT. Translation: CASGIGVSSYNSPLHF. Based on the CDR3 plus reference TRBV12-5 and TRBJ1-6, the full variable domain is DARVTQTPRHKVTEMGQEVTMRCQPILGHNTVFWYRQTMMQGLELLAYFRNRAPLDDSGMPKDRFSAEMPDATLATLKIQPSEPRDSAVYFCASGIGVSSYNSPLHFGNGTRLTVT.

This clone has more than one count but fewer than ten. The chain uses TRBV5-1 and TRBJ2-5; no reliable D call. CDR1 SGHRS and CDR2 YFSETQ come from the germline V gene. The CDR3 sequence is 13 residues long. With 5 bases removed from V and 5 bases from J, the gap between germline ends came to 13 bases. The CDR3 nucleotides are TGCGCCAGCAGGACGAGGTCAGAGGAGACCCAGTACTTC. Translating gives CASRTRSEETQYF.

V gene TRBV28 combines with J gene TRBJ1-4; 9 positions agree with TRBD1. CDR1 is MDHEN, CDR2 SYDVKM, per germline. V gave up 0 bases and J gave up 8 bases; unmatched junction bases: 4. The CDR3 spans 15 residues. CDR3 DNA sequence: TGTGCCAGCAGTTTATGGACAGGGGGGAGGGAAAAACTGTTTTTT. It is translated as CASSLWTGGREKLFF. The entire variable domain, with the rest obtained from reference TRBV28 and TRBJ1-4, is as follows: DVKVTQSSRYLVKRTGEKVFLECVQDMDHENMFWYRQDPGLGLRLIYFSYDVKMKEKGDIPEGYSVSREKKERFSLILESASTNQTSMYLCASSLWTGGREKLFFGSGTQLSVL.

This clone was seen repeatedly, ten times or more. The genes are TRBV18 and TRBJ2-1; the D gene is possibly TRBD2 (6 bases). Trimming removed 2 bases at V and 3 bases at J, with 14 bases between. CDR1 and CDR2 from the germline V gene are KGHSH and LQKENI. This CDR3 region has 16 residues. The CDR3 spells CASSPSLATIYNEQFF. CDR3 coding DNA: TGTGCCAGCTCACCATCCCTAGCGACGATCTACAATGAGCAGTTCTTC.